This T cell receptor beta chain came from a study of blood T cells in healthy people across ages. The CDR3 covers 16 residues. CDR1 and CDR2 from the germline V gene are LNHNV and YYDKDF (reference sequence). Using a J-beta primer mix together with a sample-barcoded 5' primer, a second PCR was run for about 6 to 11 cycles. MiXCR, applied by TCRdb to the 5' RACE reads, yields one record per CDR3 protein. This table holds fewer than 950,000 distinct CDR3 sequences, approximately 53% found once. Turning to this clonotype: Its target is not known.

Study outcomes and limitations: The study found TCR beta diversity correlated strongly with naive T cell percentage. PBMC samples, being unsorted, prevented any conclusive comparison of naive and antigen-experienced cells.

This receptor was taken from a man at least 80 years old in good health. V is TRBV15 and J is TRBJ2-7; possibly TRBD2 for D (7 bases). The tail of the sequence fits TRBJ2-5 better, so the J call may be wrong. Sequencing was done on a sample of blood. Written as DNA, the CDR3 is TGTGCCACCAGCAGAGTCCCTTCGGGGGGCGGGGAGACCCAGTACTTC. It encodes CATSRVPSGGGETQYF.